This T cell receptor (beta chain) was found in a study of read filtering for tumor transcriptome and immune sequencing. This clonotype was found many times. The library was built from roughly 400 ng RNA with molecular barcoded adaptors for alpha/delta and beta/gamma chains. TCRdb reprocessed the reads via MiXCR and lists one record per CDR3 protein. The sample holds approximately 140,000 distinct CDR3 sequences; less than 15% are singletons and the top ten take about 8.6%. The length of the CDR3 is 14 residues. Trimming removed 5 bases from V and 5 bases from J, with 12 bases in between. The rearrangement links TRBV12-3 or TRBV12-4 to TRBJ2-2; D is uncertain. This TCR was sampled from a donor at least 40 years old with multiple myeloma. The sequencing input was a population of CD138-negative cells sorted from bone marrow. CDR3 protein: CASSPTPGTGELFF. For the CDR3, the DNA is TGTGCCAGCAGTCCTACCCCTGGGACCGGGGAGCTGTTTTTT.